The next 28 T cell receptor beta chains were all read from a single sample in a study of metastatic and nonmetastatic thyroid tumors. Using MiXCR, TCRdb re-called clones from the PCR reads. Seen here are tens of thousands of clones, 25% to 30% observed once, and the top ten hold approximately 16%. Until they underwent thyroid surgery, no patient had received any treatment. The sequenced sample was blood. The receptors were sampled from a female donor with papillary thyroid cancer or a benign thyroid nodule (not recorded which). Some clones in this sample may be carry-over from other donors' samples.

This chain uses TRBV30 with TRBJ1-5, with D possibly being TRBD1 (6 bases). Trimming shortened V by 3 bases and J by 1 base, and 13 bases separated the two germline ends. The CDR3 covers 15 residues. Per germline, CDR1 GTSNPN and CDR2 SVGIG (reference sequence). DNA of the CDR3: TGTGCCTGGAGCCAACAGGGACTCAGCAATCAGCCCCAGCATTTT. Its translation is CAWSQQGLSNQPQHF.

CDR3 bases: TGCAGTGCTCCCGGGACAGGGGGCCGAACCGGGGAGCTGTTTTTT. Protein product: CSAPGTGGRTGELFF. This chain joins TRBV20-1 and TRBJ2-2; 12 positions agree with TRBD1. After removal of 5 bases from V and 5 bases from J, the junction contained 6 bases not matched to a gene. Germline-derived CDR1 and CDR2 are DFQATT and SNEGSKA (reference sequence). The CDR3 covers 15 residues.

There are a few counts of this clone. The J gene is TRBJ2-3, the V gene TRBV13; 15 nucleotides line up with TRBD2. Germline V gene sequence: CDR1 PRHDT, CDR2 FYEKMQ (reference sequence). This CDR3 is built from 20 residues. Trimming took 4 bases from V and 4 from J; bases not matched to a gene: 15. In DNA, the CDR3 is TGTGCCAGCAGCTCCGCTACCGGGACTAGCGGGGGGTTCGGGTCAGATACGCAGTATTTT. Amino acid sequence: CASSSATGTSGGFGSDTQYF.

J is TRBJ2-7 and V is TRBV7-2; 9 bases are shared with TRBD2. V dropped 0 bases and J dropped 2; count of bases not matched to a gene: 2. This CDR3 contains 15 residues. The germline V gene encodes CDR1 SGHTA and CDR2 FQGNSA. CDR3 sequence reads: CASSLAAGGTYEQYF. The CDR3, as DNA: TGTGCCAGCAGCTTAGCAGCGGGAGGAACCTACGAGCAGTACTTC.

V gene TRBV2 combines with J gene TRBJ2-7, with 12 positions matching TRBD2. V lost 6 bases, J lost 7 bases, and 19 bases stayed unmatched. The CDR3 runs to 18 residues. Germline assignment: CDR1 SNHLY and CDR2 FYNNEI. The CDR3 loop reads CASRGGTYTGTSGLEQYF. DNA for the CDR3: TGTGCCAGCAGGGGCGGGACATACACCGGGACTAGCGGGTTAGAGCAGTACTTC. Based on the CDR3 plus reference TRBV2 and TRBJ2-7, the full variable domain is EPEVTQTPSHQVTQMGQEVILRCVPISNHLYFYWYRQILGQKVEFLVSFYNNEISEKSEIFDDQFSVERPDGSNFTLKIRSTKLEDSAMYFCASRGGTYTGTSGLEQYFGPGTRLTVT.

This clone was observed a handful of times. The V call is TRBV2, the J call TRBJ1-2, with unresolved D. V dropped 3 bases and J dropped 3 bases, with 8 bases sitting between them. Germline values: CDR1 SNHLY, CDR2 FYNNEI. This CDR3 has 13 amino acids. CDR3 region: CASSDRGDYGYTF. The CDR3 DNA is TGTGCCAGCAGTGATCGGGGAGACTATGGCTACACCTTC.

The V gene is TRBV7-2, the J gene TRBJ2-5, with TRBD1 identical over 9 bases. The CDR3 is 17 residues long. The V gene end was trimmed by 1 base and the J gene end by 4 bases; junction bases not matched to a gene: 10. Germline CDR1 and CDR2: SGHTA and FQGNSA. The CDR3 protein is CASSLGVTGGWLETQYF. CDR3 nucleotides: TGTGCCAGCAGCTTAGGGGTTACAGGGGGCTGGTTAGAGACCCAGTACTTC.

This chain connects TRBV20-1 to TRBJ1-2; D is unresolved. Germline assignment: CDR1 DFQATT and CDR2 SNEGSKA (reference sequence). V lost 7 bases and J lost 9, with 18 bases in between. The CDR3 has 12 amino acids. The CDR3 sequence is CSGGTDQSRYTF. DNA for the CDR3: TGCAGTGGTGGAACAGACCAATCACGCTACACCTTC.

V and J are TRBV28 and TRBJ2-1, with 9 bases fitting TRBD1. The CDR3 has 15 residues. Germline V gene sequence: CDR1 MDHEN, CDR2 SYDVKM. V dropped 3 bases and J dropped 9; count of bases not matched to a gene: 9. The CDR3 region is CASSFGGQGRTEQFF. DNA for the CDR3: TGTGCCAGCAGTTTCGGGGGACAGGGTAGGACTGAGCAGTTCTTC.

V is TRBV5-8 and J is TRBJ2-7; 12 bases line up with TRBD2. V lost 4 bases, J lost 3 bases, and 2 bases stayed unmatched. Germline CDR1 and CDR2: SGHTS and YDEGEE. The CDR3 runs to 14 residues. The CDR3 region is CASSTGLAGYEQYF. The CDR3 DNA follows: TGTGCCAGCAGCACGGGACTAGCGGGCTACGAGCAGTACTTC. Drawing the rest from reference TRBV5-8 and TRBJ2-7, the complete variable domain is EAGVTQSPTHLIKTRGQQATLRCSPISGHTSVYWYQQALGLGLQFLLWYDEGEERNRGNFPPRFSGRQFPNYSSELNVNALELEDSALYLCASSTGLAGYEQYFGPGTRLTVT.

The CDR3 DNA reads as TGTGCCAGCAGCCAAGATCACGGACACCTCTACGAGCAGTACTTC. Translated, it gives CASSQDHGHLYEQYF. The rearrangement joins TRBV14 to TRBJ2-7; TRBD1 might be the D (5 bases). Germline CDR1 SGHDN, CDR2 FVKESK. Trimming took off 0 bases at V and 3 bases at J, with 12 bases between the two ends. The CDR3 is 15 residues long.

On this clone itself: A much larger clone sits a single nucleotide away, making a read error possible. The chain carries TRBV5-4 and TRBJ2-3, with a weak D call TRBD1 (6 bases). CDR3 length: 16 residues. The V gene's germline CDR1 is SGHNT and CDR2 YYREEE (reference sequence). V gave up 6 bases and J gave up 6 bases, with 23 bases separating them. The CDR3 DNA reads as TGTGCCAGCATCTTACAAGAACAGGGTTTGGGGGATACGCAGTATTTT. It encodes CASILQEQGLGDTQYF.

The V call is TRBV7-2, the J call TRBJ1-1; weak D call: TRBD1 (6 bases). V shed 6 bases and J shed 1 base, with 15 bases lying between them. Germline CDR1 and CDR2: SGHTA and FQGNSA. The CDR3 extends over 15 amino acids. CDR3 loop: CASSHNGQTNTEAFF. As DNA, the CDR3 is TGTGCCAGCAGTCATAACGGACAGACGAACACTGAAGCTTTCTTT.

This clone was found many times. This chain joins TRBV7-6 and TRBJ2-1; 11 bases are shared with TRBD2. Per germline, CDR1 SGHVS and CDR2 FNYEAQ. J was trimmed by 0 bases and V by 1 base; bases with no gene match: 5. The CDR3 totals 18 residues. The CDR3 sequence is CASSLGTSGGSSYNEQFF. CDR3 in DNA: TGTGCCAGCAGCTTAGGCACTAGCGGGGGTAGCTCCTACAATGAGCAGTTCTTC. Combining the CDR3 with reference TRBV7-6 and TRBJ2-1 gives the whole variable domain GAGVSQSPRYKVTKRGQDVALRCDPISGHVSLYWYRQALGQGPEFLTYFNYEAQQDKSGLPNDRFSAERPEGSISTLTIQRTEQRDSAMYRCASSLGTSGGSSYNEQFFGPGTRLTVL.

The V call is TRBV12-3 or TRBV12-4, the J call TRBJ2-1, with TRBD2 identical over 12 bases. Trimming removed 5 bases from V and 2 bases from J; junction bases left unmatched: 7. There are 17 residues in the CDR3. CDR3 in amino acids: CASSVQTSGRTYNEQFF. The CDR3 nucleotides read TGTGCCAGCAGTGTACAGACTAGCGGGAGAACCTACAATGAGCAGTTCTTC.

This clone has more than one count but fewer than ten. The V and J genes are TRBV5-1 and TRBJ2-5, with D perhaps TRBD1 (6 bases). The CDR3 totals 14 residues. The V end lost 7 bases, the J end lost 4 bases, and 17 bases lay between the germline ends. Germline CDR1 is SGHRS and CDR2 is YFSETQ. Here the CDR3 DNA reads TGCGCCAGCTCCCTGGAAGGCAGGGGAGAGACCCAGTACTTC. Its translation: CASSLEGRGETQYF.

This clone was counted between two and nine times. The rearrangement uses TRBV6-2 or TRBV6-3 and TRBJ2-3; TRBD2 matches at 11 bases. This CDR3 has 17 residues. Unmatched junction bases numbered 12, after V lost 6 bases and J lost 4 bases. Germline CDR1 reads MNHEY; CDR2 reads SVGEGT. Here the CDR3 reads CASRTKTSGILSDTQYF. As DNA, the CDR3 is TGTGCCAGCAGGACAAAGACTAGCGGGATATTATCAGATACGCAGTATTTT.

The chain links TRBV27 to TRBJ1-6; D possibly corresponds to TRBD1 (5 bases). The germline gives CDR1 MNHEY, CDR2 SMNVEV (reference sequence). The CDR3 loop spans 15 amino acids. V was cut by 2 bases and J by 6 bases, with 11 bases left in between. This CDR3 reads CASSLGPGSNSPLHF. The CDR3 DNA follows: TGTGCCAGCAGTTTAGGCCCAGGGTCTAATTCACCCCTCCACTTT.

This clone was seen at least ten times. J is TRBJ2-3 and V is TRBV20-1; 8 bases line up with TRBD2. The CDR3 consists of 16 residues. Germline CDR1 reads DFQATT; CDR2 reads SNEGSKA (reference sequence). With 3 bases clipped from V and 2 bases from J, the junction kept 10 bases outside the gene matches. CDR3: CSASRPPGGITDTQYF. CDR3 in DNA: TGCAGTGCTAGTCGCCCGCCGGGAGGGATCACAGATACGCAGTATTTT.

This clone was counted between two and nine times. This chain connects TRBV6-1 to TRBJ1-2, with 7 bases identical to TRBD1. CDR3 length: 13 amino acids. Germline V CDR1 and CDR2: MNHNS, SASEGT. The J segment lost 3 bases and the V segment lost 5 bases, leaving 3 bases of the junction unmatched. CDR3 residues: CASSPGGYYGYTF. The DNA for the CDR3 is TGTGCCAGCAGTCCAGGGGGATACTATGGCTACACCTTC.

The chain combines TRBV11-2 with TRBJ2-2; 7 bases agree with TRBD1. The CDR3 is 16 amino acids. With 6 bases clipped from V and 7 bases from J, the junction kept 14 bases outside the gene matches. Germline V gene lookup returns CDR1 SGHAT and CDR2 FQNNGV. This CDR3 is CASRDGTAGLIGELFF. CDR3 in DNA: TGTGCCAGCAGGGACGGGACAGCCGGGCTTATCGGGGAGCTGTTTTTT. The full variable domain, with the rest looked up from reference TRBV11-2 and TRBJ2-2, is EAGVAQSPRYKIIEKRQSVAFWCNPISGHATLYWYQQILGQGPKLLIQFQNNGVVDDSQLPKDRFSAERLKGVDSTLKIQPAKLEDSAVYLCASRDGTAGLIGELFFGEGSRLTVL.

This clone has a handful of counts. V usage is TRBV4-1 and J usage is TRBJ1-2; D not certain. Trimming shortened V by 6 bases and J by 0 bases, and 20 bases separated the two germline ends. The CDR3 consists of 17 residues. CDR1 is MGHRA, CDR2 YSYEKL, per germline. CDR3 protein: CASRAINGDGANYGYTF. CDR3 DNA sequence: TGCGCCAGCAGAGCGATTAATGGTGACGGGGCTAACTATGGCTACACCTTC.

This chain uses TRBV3-1 with TRBJ2-1; D call uncertain. The germline V gene encodes CDR1 LGHDT and CDR2 YNNKEL (reference sequence). The CDR3 has 16 residues. V was pared by 0 bases and J by 5 bases, with 14 bases between. The CDR3 region is CASSQEVIGLNNEQFF. The CDR3 coding sequence is TGTGCCAGCAGCCAAGAGGTCATAGGGTTGAACAATGAGCAGTTCTTC.

This clone was seen more than once but under ten times. The chain has TRBV24-1 and TRBJ2-3; 10 bases are a match to TRBD2. Germline V CDR1 and CDR2: KGHDR, SFDVKD. The junction had 7 bases not matched to a gene; V was cut back by 5 bases and J by 6 bases. The CDR3 length is 15 residues. The CDR3 loop is CATSVSLAGADTQYF. Here the CDR3 DNA reads TGTGCCACCAGTGTTAGCCTAGCGGGAGCCGATACGCAGTATTTT.

This clone was seen a few times. The V call is TRBV6-2 or TRBV6-3, the J call TRBJ2-7; D ambiguous. The CDR3 has 12 residues. Germline-derived CDR1 and CDR2 are MNHEY and SVGEGT. The germline V and J ends were trimmed by 0 bases and 6 bases, with 6 bases remaining between them. CDR3 bases: TGTGCCAGCAGTTACTCGGGTGGCGAGCAGTACTTC. It encodes CASSYSGGEQYF.

V and J are TRBV5-1 and TRBJ2-5; 12 bases line up with TRBD2. This CDR3 comprises 17 residues. V lost 0 bases, J lost 2 bases, and 5 bases stayed unmatched. The germline gives CDR1 SGHRS, CDR2 YFSETQ. In nucleotides, the CDR3 is TGCGCCAGCAGCTTGGGGACTAGCGGGAACTCTCAAGAGACCCAGTACTTC. Encoded protein: CASSLGTSGNSQETQYF.

This clone was counted ten times or more. The chain is built from TRBV12-3 or TRBV12-4 and TRBJ2-5; 11 nucleotides agree with TRBD1. V was clipped by 5 bases and J by 3 bases; unmatched bases: 8. This CDR3 contains 16 residues. The CDR3 DNA sequence: TGTGCCAGCAGTCCCCGATCGGGACAGGGGGAAGAGACCCAGTACTTC. This gives the protein CASSPRSGQGEETQYF.

V is TRBV19 and J is TRBJ1-5; TRBD1 might be the D (6 bases). The CDR3 length is 16 residues. The germline V gene has CDR1 LNHDA and CDR2 SQIVND (reference sequence). Trimming shortened V by 1 base and J by 1 base, and 11 bases separated the two germline ends. DNA of the CDR3: TGTGCCAGTAGTATAGTGCCGGGGGCGAGCAATCAGCCCCAGCATTTT. This translates into CASSIVPGASNQPQHF.